This T cell receptor (beta chain) was recorded in a study of sequential checkpoint blockade in melanoma. In the study overall: Patients were randomized 1:1 to nivolumab-then-ipilimumab or ipilimumab-then-nivolumab first-line.

This clone has a handful of counts. The ends were cut back, 8 bases at V and 2 bases at J, with 16 bases in the middle. The CDR3 is made up of 14 amino acids. Germline V lookup: CDR1 LNHDA, CDR2 SQIVND (reference sequence). Treatment indicated: randomized to nivolumab then ipilimumab (arm A) or the reverse (arm B). From thawed PBMCs, live CD3+CD8+ cells negative for CD19 and CD56 were sorted. Profiled with immunoSEQ multiplex PCR; TCRdb holds only in-frame clones, not every one. The sample records fewer than 50,000 clones, 88% being singletons. The sequence was collected from a human donor with melanoma. The gene calls are TRBV19 and TRBJ2-7; no clear D gene. Sample: CD8+ T cells sorted from blood (inferred from file names), taken from a patient given nivolumab and ipilimumab in sequence. The CDR3, as DNA: TGTGCCAGTGCTCAATGGATGGGCACCTACGAGCAGTACTTC. Amino acid sequence: CASAQWMGTYEQYF. Complete variable domain (other parts from reference TRBV19 and TRBJ2-7): DGGITQSPKYLFRKEGQNVTLSCEQNLNHDAMYWYRQDPGQGLRLIYYSQIVNDFQKGDIAEGYSVSREKKESFPLTVTSAQKNPTAFYLCASAQWMGTYEQYFGPGTRLTVT.